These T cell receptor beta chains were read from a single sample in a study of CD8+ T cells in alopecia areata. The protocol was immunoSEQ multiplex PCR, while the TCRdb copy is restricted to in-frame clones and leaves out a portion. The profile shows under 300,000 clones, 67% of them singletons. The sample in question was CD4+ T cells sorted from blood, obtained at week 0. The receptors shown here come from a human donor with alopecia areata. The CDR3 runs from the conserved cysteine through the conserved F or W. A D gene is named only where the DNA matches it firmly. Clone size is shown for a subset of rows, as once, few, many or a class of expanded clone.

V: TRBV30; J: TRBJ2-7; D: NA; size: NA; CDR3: CAWSEMAQGWYEQYF; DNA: TGTGCCTGGAGTGAAATGGCCCAGGGGTGGTACGAGCAGTACTTC
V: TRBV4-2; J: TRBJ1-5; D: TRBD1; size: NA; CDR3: CASSPQTGGNQPQHF; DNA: TGTGCCAGCAGCCCCCAGACAGGGGGCAATCAGCCCCAGCATTTT
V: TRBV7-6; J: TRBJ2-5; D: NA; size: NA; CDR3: CASSFEEAAWETQYF; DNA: TGTGCCAGCAGCTTTGAGGAGGCGGCTTGGGAGACCCAGTACTTC
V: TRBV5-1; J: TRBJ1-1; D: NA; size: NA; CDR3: CASSLTGPTEAFF; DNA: TGCGCCAGCAGCTTGACAGGGCCAACTGAAGCTTTCTTT
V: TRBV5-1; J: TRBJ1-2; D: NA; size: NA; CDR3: CASSLGGEGYGYTF; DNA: TGCGCCAGCAGCTTGGGCGGAGAAGGATATGGCTACACCTTC
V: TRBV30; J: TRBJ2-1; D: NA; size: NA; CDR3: CAWSVLVTGPYNEQFF; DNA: TGTGCCTGGAGTGTACTGGTGACAGGCCCCTACAATGAGCAGTTCTTC
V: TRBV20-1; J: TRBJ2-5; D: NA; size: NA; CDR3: CSVFSWETQYF; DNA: TGCAGTGTATTTAGCTGGGAGACCCAGTACTTC
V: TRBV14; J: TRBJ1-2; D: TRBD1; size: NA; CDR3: CASSSRGPNYGYTF; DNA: TGTGCCAGCAGTTCCAGGGGGCCAAACTATGGCTACACCTTC
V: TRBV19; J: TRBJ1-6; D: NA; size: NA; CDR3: CASRRTDSPLHF; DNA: TGTGCCAGTAGAAGGACAGATTCACCCCTCCACTTT
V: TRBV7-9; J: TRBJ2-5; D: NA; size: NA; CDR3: CASSPSGGQETQYF; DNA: TGTGCCAGCAGCCCGAGTGGCGGCCAAGAGACCCAGTACTTC
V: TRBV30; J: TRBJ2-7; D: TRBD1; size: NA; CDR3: CAWSPGTVKDEQYF; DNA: TGTGCCTGGAGTCCTGGGACAGTTAAGGACGAGCAGTACTTC
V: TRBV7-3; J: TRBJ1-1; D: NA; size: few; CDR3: CASSPRGNTEAFF; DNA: TGTGCCAGCAGCCCTCGGGGGAACACTGAAGCTTTCTTT
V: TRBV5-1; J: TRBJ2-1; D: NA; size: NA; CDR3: CASSANYPGYNEQFF; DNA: TGCGCCAGCAGCGCAAACTACCCAGGGTACAATGAGCAGTTCTTC
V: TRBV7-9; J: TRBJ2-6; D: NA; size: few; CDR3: CASSFRSSGANVLTF; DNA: TGTGCCAGCAGCTTTCGGAGCTCTGGGGCCAACGTCCTGACTTTC
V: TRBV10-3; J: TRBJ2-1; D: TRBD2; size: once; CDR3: CAIGSSGGARMNEQFF; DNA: TGTGCCATCGGATCAAGCGGGGGGGCAAGGATGAATGAGCAGTTCTTC
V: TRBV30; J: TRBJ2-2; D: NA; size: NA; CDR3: CAWRVTGELFF; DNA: TGTGCCTGGAGGGTAACCGGGGAGCTGTTTTTT
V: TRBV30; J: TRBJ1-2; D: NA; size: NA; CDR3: CAWTQDAPHGYTF; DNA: TGTGCCTGGACCCAGGACGCTCCGCATGGCTACACCTTC
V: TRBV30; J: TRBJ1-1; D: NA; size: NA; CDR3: CAWSGARATEAFF; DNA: TGTGCCTGGAGTGGGGCGAGAGCGACTGAAGCTTTCTTT
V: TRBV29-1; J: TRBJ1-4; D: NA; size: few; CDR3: CSVAGSNEKLFF; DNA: TGCAGCGTCGCCGGGTCCAACGAAAAACTGTTTTTT
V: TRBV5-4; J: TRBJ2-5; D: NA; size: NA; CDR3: CASSLGGPGYQETQYF; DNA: TGTGCCAGCAGCTTGGGAGGACCCGGGTACCAAGAGACCCAGTACTTC
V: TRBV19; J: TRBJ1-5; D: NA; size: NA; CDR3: CASSSRGGNSNQPQHF; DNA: TGTGCCAGTAGTTCCCGAGGCGGGAATAGCAATCAGCCCCAGCATTTT
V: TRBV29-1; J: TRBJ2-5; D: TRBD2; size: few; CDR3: CSGGTSAETQYF; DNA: TGCAGCGGGGGGACTAGCGCTGAGACCCAGTACTTC
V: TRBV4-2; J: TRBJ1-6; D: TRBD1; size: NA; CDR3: CASSQDTGVGSPLHF; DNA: TGTGCCAGCAGCCAAGATACAGGGGTCGGTTCACCCCTCCACTTT
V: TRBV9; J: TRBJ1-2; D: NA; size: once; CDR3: CASSVGAGAYGYTF; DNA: TGTGCCAGCAGCGTAGGGGCAGGGGCCTATGGCTACACCTTC
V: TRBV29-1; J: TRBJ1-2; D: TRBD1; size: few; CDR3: CSVERDREGKGYGYTF; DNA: TGCAGCGTTGAGAGGGACAGGGAAGGGAAAGGCTATGGCTACACCTTC
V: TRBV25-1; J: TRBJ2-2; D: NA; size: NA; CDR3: CASDRNTGELFF; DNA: TGTGCCTCCGACAGGAACACCGGGGAGCTGTTTTTT